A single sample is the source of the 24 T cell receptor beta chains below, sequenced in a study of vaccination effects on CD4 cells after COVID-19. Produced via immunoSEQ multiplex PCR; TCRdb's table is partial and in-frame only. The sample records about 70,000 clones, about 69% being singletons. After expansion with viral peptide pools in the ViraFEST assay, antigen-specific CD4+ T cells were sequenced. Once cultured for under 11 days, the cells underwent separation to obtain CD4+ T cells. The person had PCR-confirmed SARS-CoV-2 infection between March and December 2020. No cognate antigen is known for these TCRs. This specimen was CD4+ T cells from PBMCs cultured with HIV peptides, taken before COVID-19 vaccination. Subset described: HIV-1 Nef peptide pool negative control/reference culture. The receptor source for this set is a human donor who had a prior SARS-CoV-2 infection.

The CDR3 region has the DNA TGTGCCAGCAGCTTGGTACCCCAAGGGAGCACTGAAGCTTTCTTT. Amino acid sequence: CASSLVPQGSTEAFF. The rearrangement links TRBV5-6 to TRBJ1-1; no reliable D call. V lost 0 bases and J lost 4, with 13 bases in between. The germline CDR1 and CDR2 sequences are SGHDT and YYEEEE. The CDR3 has 15 residues.

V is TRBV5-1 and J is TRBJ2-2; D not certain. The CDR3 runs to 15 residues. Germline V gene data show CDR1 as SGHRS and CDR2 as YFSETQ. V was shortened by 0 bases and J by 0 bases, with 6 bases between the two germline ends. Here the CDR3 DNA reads TGCGCCAGCAGCTTGGGAGCTACGAACACCGGGGAGCTGTTTTTT. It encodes CASSLGATNTGELFF.

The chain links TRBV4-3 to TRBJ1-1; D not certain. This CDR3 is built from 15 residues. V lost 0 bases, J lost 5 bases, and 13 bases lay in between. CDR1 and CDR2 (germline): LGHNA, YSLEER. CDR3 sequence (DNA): TGCGCCAGCAGCCAAGAACGGTCCTCCGAGACTGAAGCTTTCTTT. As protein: CASSQERSSETEAFF.

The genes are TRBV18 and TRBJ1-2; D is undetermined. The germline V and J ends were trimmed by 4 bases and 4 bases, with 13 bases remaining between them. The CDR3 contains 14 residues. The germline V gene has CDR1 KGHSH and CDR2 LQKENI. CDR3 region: CASSLAIDPYGYTF. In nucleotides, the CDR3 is TGTGCCAGCTCACTTGCCATAGATCCCTATGGCTACACCTTC.

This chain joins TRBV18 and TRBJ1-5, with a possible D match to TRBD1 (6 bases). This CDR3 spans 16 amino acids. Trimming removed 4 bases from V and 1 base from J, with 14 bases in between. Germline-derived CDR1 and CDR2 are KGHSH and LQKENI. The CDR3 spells CASSRYREESNQPQHF. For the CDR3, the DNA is TGTGCCAGCTCACGGTACAGGGAAGAGAGCAATCAGCCCCAGCATTTT.

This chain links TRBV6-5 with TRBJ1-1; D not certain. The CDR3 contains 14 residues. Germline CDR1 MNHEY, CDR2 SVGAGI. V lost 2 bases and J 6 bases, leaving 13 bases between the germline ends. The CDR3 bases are TGTGCCAGCAGTTACGATAGGAGGTCCCCTGAAGCTTTCTTT. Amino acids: CASSYDRRSPEAFF.

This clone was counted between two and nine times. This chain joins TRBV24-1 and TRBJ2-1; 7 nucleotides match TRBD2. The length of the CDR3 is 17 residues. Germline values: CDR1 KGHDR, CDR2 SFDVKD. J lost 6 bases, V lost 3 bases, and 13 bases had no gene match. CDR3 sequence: CATSDPSGDAQSNEQFF. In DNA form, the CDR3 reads TGTGCCACCAGTGATCCCAGCGGGGATGCTCAGAGCAATGAGCAGTTCTTC.

CDR3 loop: CASSQEGPGPLFNYGYTF. The CDR3 DNA reads as TGTGCCAGCAGCCAAGAAGGGCCGGGACCCCTTTTTAACTATGGCTACACCTTC. The V gene is TRBV14, the J gene TRBJ1-2; D might be TRBD1 (5 bases). V lost 0 bases, J lost 1 base, and 18 bases lay in between. The CDR3 contains 18 residues. Germline lookup yields CDR1 SGHDN and CDR2 FVKESK.

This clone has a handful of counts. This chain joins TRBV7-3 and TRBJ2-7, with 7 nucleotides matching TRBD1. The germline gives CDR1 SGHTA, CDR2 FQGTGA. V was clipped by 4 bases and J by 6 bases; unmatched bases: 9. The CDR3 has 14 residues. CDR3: CASSWTGGLSEQYF. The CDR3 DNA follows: TGTGCCAGCAGCTGGACAGGTGGTCTCAGCGAGCAGTACTTC.

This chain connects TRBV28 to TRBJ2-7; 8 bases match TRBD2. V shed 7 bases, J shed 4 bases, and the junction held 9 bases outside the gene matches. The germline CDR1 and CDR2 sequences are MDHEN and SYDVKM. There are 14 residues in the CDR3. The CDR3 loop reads CASIKGLGEYEQYF. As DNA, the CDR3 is TGTGCCAGCATCAAGGGACTAGGGGAGTACGAGCAGTACTTC.

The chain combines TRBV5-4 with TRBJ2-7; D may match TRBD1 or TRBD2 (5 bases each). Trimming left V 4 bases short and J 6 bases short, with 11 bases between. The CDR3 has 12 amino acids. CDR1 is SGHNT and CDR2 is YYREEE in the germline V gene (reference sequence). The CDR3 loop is CASSLPGREQYF. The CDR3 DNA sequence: TGTGCCAGCAGCCTGCCGGGACGCGAGCAGTACTTC.

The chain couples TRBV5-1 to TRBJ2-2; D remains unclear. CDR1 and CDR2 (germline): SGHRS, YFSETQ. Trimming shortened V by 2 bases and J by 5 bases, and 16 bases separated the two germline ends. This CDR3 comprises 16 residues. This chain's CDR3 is CASSFLPPTTTGELFF. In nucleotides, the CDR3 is TGCGCCAGCAGCTTCTTACCACCCACAACAACCGGGGAGCTGTTTTTT.

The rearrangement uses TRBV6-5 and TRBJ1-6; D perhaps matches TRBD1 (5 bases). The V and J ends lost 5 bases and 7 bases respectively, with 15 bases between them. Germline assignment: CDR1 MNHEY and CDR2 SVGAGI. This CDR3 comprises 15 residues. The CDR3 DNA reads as TGTGCCAGCAGTCCAGGGAAATGGGGGAATTCACCCCTCCACTTT. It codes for CASSPGKWGNSPLHF.

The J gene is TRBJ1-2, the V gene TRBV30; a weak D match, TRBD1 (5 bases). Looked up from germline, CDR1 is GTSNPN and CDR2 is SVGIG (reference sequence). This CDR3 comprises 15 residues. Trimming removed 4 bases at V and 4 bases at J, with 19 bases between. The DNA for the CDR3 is TGTGCCTGGATAGGTGGAGGGGCATTGTTCTATGGCTACACCTTC. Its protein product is CAWIGGGALFYGYTF.

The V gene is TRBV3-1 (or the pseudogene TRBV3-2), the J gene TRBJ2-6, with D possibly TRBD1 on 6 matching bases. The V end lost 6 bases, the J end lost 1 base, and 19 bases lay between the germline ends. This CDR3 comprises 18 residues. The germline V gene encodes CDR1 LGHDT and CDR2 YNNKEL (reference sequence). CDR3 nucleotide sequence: TGTGCCAGCAGAGACCGGGACACCTACACGTCTGGGGCCAACGTCCTGACTTTC. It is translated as CASRDRDTYTSGANVLTF.

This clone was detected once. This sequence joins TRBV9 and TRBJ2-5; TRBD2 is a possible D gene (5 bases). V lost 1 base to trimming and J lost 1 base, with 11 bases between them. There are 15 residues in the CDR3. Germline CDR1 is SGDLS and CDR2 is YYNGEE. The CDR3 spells CASSVSPTSQETQYF. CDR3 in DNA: TGTGCCAGCAGCGTATCCCCAACTAGCCAAGAGACCCAGTACTTC.

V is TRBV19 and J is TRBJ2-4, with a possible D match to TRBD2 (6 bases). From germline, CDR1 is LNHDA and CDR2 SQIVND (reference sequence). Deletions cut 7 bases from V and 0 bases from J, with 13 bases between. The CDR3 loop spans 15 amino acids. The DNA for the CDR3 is TGTGCCAGTAAAACAACGGGGGTAGCCAAAAACATTCAGTACTTC. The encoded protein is CASKTTGVAKNIQYF.

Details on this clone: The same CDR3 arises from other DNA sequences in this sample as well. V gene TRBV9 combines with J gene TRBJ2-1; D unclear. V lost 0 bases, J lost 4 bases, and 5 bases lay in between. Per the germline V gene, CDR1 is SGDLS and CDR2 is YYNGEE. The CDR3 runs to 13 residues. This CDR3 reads CASSVGSYNEQFF. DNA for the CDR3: TGTGCCAGCAGCGTAGGGTCATACAATGAGCAGTTCTTC.

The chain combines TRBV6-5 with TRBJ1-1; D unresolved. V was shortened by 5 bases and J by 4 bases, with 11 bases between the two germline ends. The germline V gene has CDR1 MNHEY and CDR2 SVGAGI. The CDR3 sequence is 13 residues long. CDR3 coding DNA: TGTGCCAGCAGTCTAGAACTGGGCACTGAAGCTTTCTTT. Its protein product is CASSLELGTEAFF.

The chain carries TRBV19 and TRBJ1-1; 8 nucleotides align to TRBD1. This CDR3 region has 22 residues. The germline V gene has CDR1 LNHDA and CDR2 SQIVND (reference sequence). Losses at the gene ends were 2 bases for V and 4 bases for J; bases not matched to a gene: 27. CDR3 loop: CASSIYDVRQGAHPWFVTEAFF. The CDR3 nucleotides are TGTGCCAGTAGTATATACGACGTCAGGCAGGGGGCGCATCCTTGGTTTGTCACTGAAGCTTTCTTT. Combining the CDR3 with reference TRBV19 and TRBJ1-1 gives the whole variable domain DGGITQSPKYLFRKEGQNVTLSCEQNLNHDAMYWYRQDPGQGLRLIYYSQIVNDFQKGDIAEGYSVSREKKESFPLTVTSAQKNPTAFYLCASSIYDVRQGAHPWFVTEAFFGQGTRLTVV.

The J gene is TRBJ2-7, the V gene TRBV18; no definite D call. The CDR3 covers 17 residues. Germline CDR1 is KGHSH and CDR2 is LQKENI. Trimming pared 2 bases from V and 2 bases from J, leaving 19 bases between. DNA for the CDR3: TGTGCCAGCTCACCATATTCACTGGTTGGCAGTACCTACGAGCAGTACTTC. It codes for CASSPYSLVGSTYEQYF.

CDR3 bases: TGTGCCAGCAGCATACAGGACATTCAGTACTTC. It is translated as CASSIQDIQYF. The rearrangement joins TRBV7-9 to TRBJ2-4, with TRBD1 as a possible D gene (5 bases). The CDR3 length is 11 residues. Trimming took 5 bases from V and 8 from J, leaving 7 bases between them. CDR1 and CDR2 from the germline V gene are SEHNR and FQNEAQ (reference sequence). Filled out from reference TRBV7-9 and TRBJ2-4, the complete variable domain reads DTGVSQNPRHKITKRGQNVTFRCDPISEHNRLYWYRQTLGQGPEFLTYFQNEAQLEKSRLLSDRFSAERPKGSFSTLEIQRTEQGDSAMYLCASSIQDIQYFGAGTRLSVL.

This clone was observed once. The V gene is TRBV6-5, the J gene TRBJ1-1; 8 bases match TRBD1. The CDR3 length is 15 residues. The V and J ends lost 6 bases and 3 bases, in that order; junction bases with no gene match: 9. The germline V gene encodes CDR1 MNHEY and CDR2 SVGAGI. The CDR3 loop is CASSPTGESYTEAFF. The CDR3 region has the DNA TGTGCCAGCAGCCCGACAGGGGAGTCATACACTGAAGCTTTCTTT.

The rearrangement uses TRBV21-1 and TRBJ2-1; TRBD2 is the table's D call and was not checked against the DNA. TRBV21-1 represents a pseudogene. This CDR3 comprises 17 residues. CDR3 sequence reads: CASSTQYWKRDINEQFF. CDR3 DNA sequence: TGTGCCAGCAGCACCCAGTACTGGAAGCGGGATATCAATGAGCAGTTCTTC.